One T cell receptor beta chain is described in this entry. As originally analysed: Reference gene primer amplification gave estimated nucleated cell counts. The assay was immunoSEQ multiplex PCR, and TCRdb's table has in-frame clones only and misses some. The V and J calls and clone size are taken from that table; D and trimming were inferred from the DNA. The data contain about 240,000 clones, about 83% of them singletons. Germline CDR1 reads SGHDT; CDR2 reads YYEEEE. This CDR3 contains 14 residues. V was shortened by 6 bases and J by 4 bases, with 16 bases between the two germline ends. The data belong to a study of blood T cell repertoires in COVID-19. Turning to the study itself: The origin of the acute and convalescent COVID-19 samples was the United States, Italy and Spain. PBMCs, B-cell-depleted T cells, or T cells provided the cDNA or gDNA that made up the material.

The sample comprised peripheral blood. The source is a human donor in a cohort sampled during active COVID-19. The V and J genes are TRBV5-6 and TRBJ2-5, with D possibly TRBD2 on 6 matching bases. The CDR3 bases are TGTGCCAGCATAGAGCAGGGAGCGGGAGAGACCCAGTACTTC. This encodes CASIEQGAGETQYF.